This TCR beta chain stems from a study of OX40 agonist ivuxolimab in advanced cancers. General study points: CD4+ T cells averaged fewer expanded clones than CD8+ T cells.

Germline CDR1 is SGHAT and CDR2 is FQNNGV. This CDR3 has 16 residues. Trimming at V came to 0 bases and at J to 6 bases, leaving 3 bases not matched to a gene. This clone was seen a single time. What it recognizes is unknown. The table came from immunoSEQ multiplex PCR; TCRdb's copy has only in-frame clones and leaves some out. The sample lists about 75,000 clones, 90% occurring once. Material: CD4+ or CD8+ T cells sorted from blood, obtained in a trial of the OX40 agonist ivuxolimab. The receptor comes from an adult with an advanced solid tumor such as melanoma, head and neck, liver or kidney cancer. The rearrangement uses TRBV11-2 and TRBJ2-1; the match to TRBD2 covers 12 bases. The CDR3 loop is CASSLDLAGGLNEQFF. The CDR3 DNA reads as TGTGCCAGCAGCTTAGATCTAGCGGGGGGGCTCAATGAGCAGTTCTTC.